This T cell receptor (beta chain) was identified during a study of cytotoxic CD8 clonotypes in ibrutinib-treated CLL. In the study overall: There were about a dozen relapsed/refractory patients and around 15 treatment-naive patients, and under 18 were IGHV unmutated. Overall study results and limits: Against age-matched healthy donors, baseline clonality ran higher and tracked circulating CD8+ T-cell counts.

Libraries were prepared by immunoSEQ multiplex PCR; TCRdb keeps only in-frame clonotypes and omits some of them. The sample contains about 15,000 clones, about 61% of which appear only once. The germline gives CDR1 SGDLS, CDR2 YYNGEE. The ends were cut back, 1 base at V and 5 bases at J, with 10 bases in the middle. The CDR3 runs 14 residues. As concerns this clone: As yet, its antigen is unknown.

This clonotype originated in a human donor with chronic lymphocytic leukemia. Sequenced here: PBMCs, sampled before ibrutinib treatment. The chain couples TRBV9 to TRBJ2-1; D is ambiguous. The CDR3 is CASSVFDANNEQFF. CDR3 DNA: TGTGCCAGCAGCGTATTTGACGCAAACAATGAGCAGTTCTTC.